The 9 T cell receptor beta chains presented below share a single source sample, sequenced in a study of T cell repertoires in cytomegalovirus infection. Each CDR3 protein is one row after TCRdb ran MiXCR on the reads. The data show approximately 89,000 distinct CDR3 sequences, with under 30% seen just once and roughly 50% held by the top ten. These receptors have no identified antigens. Sample: CD8+ T cells from cultured PBMCs, taken from culture after CMV antigen stimulation. The source is a human donor in good health (CMV status not recorded). Some clones in this sample may be carry-over from other donors' samples.

This clonotype showed up just a few times. The V and J genes are TRBV29-1 and TRBJ2-6; D uncertain. There are 16 residues in the CDR3. CDR1 and CDR2 (germline): SQVTM, ANQGSEA. Trimming removed 4 bases at V and 0 bases at J, with 13 bases between. CDR3 protein: CSVVHPQNSGANVLTF. The CDR3 DNA sequence: TGCAGCGTTGTCCACCCTCAGAACTCTGGGGCCAACGTCCTGACTTTC.

The chain carries TRBV4-3 and TRBJ1-1, with D perhaps TRBD1 (5 bases). The germline CDR1 and CDR2 sequences are LGHNA and YSLEER. Between the trimmed V and J ends, which lost 4 bases and 4 bases, there was a span of 22 bases. CDR3 size: 17 residues. The CDR3 spells CASSLSYLDGHLTEAFF. In nucleotides, the CDR3 is TGCGCCAGCAGCCTTTCCTATCTAGATGGACACCTCACTGAAGCTTTCTTT.

This clonotype has more than one count but fewer than ten. This chain uses TRBV11-2 with TRBJ2-1; 10 positions agree with TRBD2. J lost 0 bases, V lost 4 bases, and 6 bases had no gene match. Germline V CDR1 and CDR2: SGHAT, FQNNGV. There are 17 residues in the CDR3. The CDR3 here is CASSSLASGSSYNEQFF. The CDR3 nucleotides are TGTGCCAGCAGCTCTTTAGCTAGCGGGAGCTCCTACAATGAGCAGTTCTTC. Full variable domain (outside the CDR3, taken from reference TRBV11-2 and TRBJ2-1): EAGVAQSPRYKIIEKRQSVAFWCNPISGHATLYWYQQILGQGPKLLIQFQNNGVVDDSQLPKDRFSAERLKGVDSTLKIQPAKLEDSAVYLCASSSLASGSSYNEQFFGPGTRLTVL.

This clonotype was seen repeatedly, ten times or more. The chain combines TRBV11-2 with TRBJ2-7; 8 positions match TRBD2. V lost 10 bases, J lost 1 base, and 6 bases stayed unmatched. CDR3 length: 13 amino acids. From germline, CDR1 is SGHAT and CDR2 FQNNGV. The CDR3 DNA sequence: TGTGCCACGGGAGGGGCCGATTCCTACGAGCAGTACTTC. Its protein is CATGGADSYEQYF. The full variable domain, rest sourced from reference TRBV11-2 and TRBJ2-7, is EAGVAQSPRYKIIEKRQSVAFWCNPISGHATLYWYQQILGQGPKLLIQFQNNGVVDDSQLPKDRFSAERLKGVDSTLKIQPAKLEDSAVYLCATGGADSYEQYFGPGTRLTVT.

The chain combines TRBV10-3 with TRBJ1-5; D is ambiguous. V was shortened by 8 bases and J by 10 bases, with 21 bases between the two germline ends. The CDR3 is made up of 14 amino acids. Germline V gene lookup returns CDR1 ENHRY and CDR2 SYGVKD. CDR3 amino acids: CAIESSHGEGPQHF. For the CDR3, the DNA is TGTGCCATCGAGAGTTCGCACGGTGAGGGACCCCAGCATTTT.

The chain is built from TRBV6-5 and TRBJ1-1; 9 positions match TRBD1. The CDR3 has 16 residues. The trim removed 1 base at V and 3 bases at J, leaving 6 bases unmatched. Germline CDR1 reads MNHEY; CDR2 reads SVGAGI. CDR3 DNA sequence: TGTGCCAGCAGTTACTATTACAGGGGGCTGGACACTGAAGCTTTCTTT. Residues: CASSYYYRGLDTEAFF.

The genes are TRBV7-9 and TRBJ2-1; 8 bases match TRBD2. J gave up 9 bases and V 2 bases, and 12 bases lay outside the gene matches. CDR3 length: 16 amino acids. CDR1 and CDR2 from the germline V gene are SEHNR and FQNEAQ (reference sequence). In DNA form, the CDR3 reads TGTGCCAGCAGCTTAAGGTCGGGGGGGGGGCCCCCTGAGCAGTTCTTC. Protein sequence: CASSLRSGGGPPEQFF.

Ten or more counts support this clonotype. This chain uses TRBV7-3 with TRBJ1-6; D is uncertain. The V end was cut by 6 bases, the J end by 8 bases, with 11 bases between. From germline, CDR1 is SGHTA and CDR2 FQGTGA. This CDR3 contains 13 residues. CDR3 amino acids: CASRQNGHSPLHF. The CDR3 DNA sequence: TGTGCCAGCAGACAAAACGGCCATTCACCCCTCCACTTT.

The rearrangement joins TRBV20-1 to TRBJ2-5, with D possibly being TRBD1 (7 bases). The CDR3 sequence is 13 residues long. V lost 6 bases to trimming and J lost 5 bases, with 16 bases between them. Germline V gene sequence: CDR1 DFQATT, CDR2 SNEGSKA (reference sequence). The CDR3 region has the DNA TGCAGTGCGTGGCCAGGGGGGATGGAGACCCAGTACTTC. It codes for CSAWPGGMETQYF.